Listed below are T cell receptor beta chains from one sample, sequenced in a study of blood T cell repertoires in COVID-19. Generated by immunoSEQ multiplex PCR, the TCRdb table keeps only in-frame clones and is missing some. This sample has around 700,000 clones, with 90% found just once. The sequenced sample was peripheral blood. Source of these receptors: a woman aged 18-29 years with acute or convalescent COVID-19. Each CDR3 is given with its conserved first and last residue. The D gene is left open where the match is weak. Size tells how often a clone was seen (once, few, many) or the class of an expanded clone, and some rows leave it out.

TRBD1,TRBJ2-7,-,TRBV6-5,CASSYSPGTGYEQYF,TGTGCCAGCAGTTACTCCCCGGGGACAGGCTACGAGCAGTACTTC
-,TRBJ1-5,-,TRBV25-1,CASSHHQANQPQHF,TGTGCCAGCTCCCACCACCAGGCGAATCAGCCCCAGCATTTT
TRBD1,TRBJ1-5,-,TRBV15,CATSRDLKGAQPQHF,TGTGCCACCAGCAGAGATCTTAAGGGGGCTCAGCCCCAGCATTTT
-,TRBJ2-7,-,TRBV21-1,CASSTRDRASYEQYF,TGTGCCAGCAGCACTAGAGACAGGGCCAGTTACGAGCAGTACTTC
-,TRBJ2-3,-,TRBV2,CASTWTHSTDTQYF,TGTGCCAGCACCTGGACTCATAGCACAGATACGCAGTATTTT
TRBD1,TRBJ2-7,-,TRBV19,CASRQTRGHYEQYF,TGTGCCAGTAGGCAGACAAGGGGGCACTACGAGCAGTACTTC
-,TRBJ2-5,-,TRBV19,CASSTDSVGEETQYF,TGTGCCAGTAGTACCGACTCGGTGGGAGAAGAGACCCAGTACTTC
-,TRBJ2-4,few,TRBV25-1,CASSAGGGIQYF,TGTGCCAGCAGTGCCGGTGGTGGCATTCAGTACTTC
-,TRBJ1-2,few,TRBV7-2,CASSPWGGLDYGYTF,TGTGCCAGCAGCCCCTGGGGGGGATTGGACTATGGCTACACCTTC
-,TRBJ1-2,-,TRBV6-2/TRBV6-3,CASSYATGGYGYTF,TGTGCCAGCAGTTACGCCACGGGGGGATATGGCTACACCTTC
TRBD1,TRBJ1-2,-,TRBV27,CASSYGDRDHFGGYTF,TGTGCCAGCAGTTATGGGGACAGGGATCACTTCGGCGGCTACACCTTC
-,TRBJ1-5,-,TRBV5-4,CASSTGGESNQPQHF,TGTGCCAGCAGCACGGGGGGGGAGAGCAATCAGCCCCAGCATTTT
-,TRBJ2-7,-,TRBV10-3,CAISEDRFYEQYF,TGTGCCATCAGTGAAGACAGGTTCTACGAGCAGTACTTC
TRBD2,TRBJ2-1,-,TRBV18,CASSPRDVAGGHPRPWPYLEQFF,TGTGCCAGCTCCCCTAGAGATGTAGCGGGGGGTCACCCTCGCCCCTGGCCGTACCTTGAGCAGTTCTTC
-,TRBJ1-1,-,TRBV5-1,CASSLGEEGTEAFF,TGCGCCAGCAGCTTGGGGGAGGAGGGCACTGAAGCTTTCTTT
TRBD1,TRBJ1-5,once,TRBV7-2,CATGQERNQPQHF,TGTGCCACCGGACAGGAACGCAATCAGCCCCAGCATTTT
TRBD2,TRBJ2-1,-,TRBV19,CASSSRGGHYNEQFF,TGTGCCAGTAGTTCCCGCGGGGGGCACTACAATGAGCAGTTCTTC
-,TRBJ1-6,-,TRBV5-5,CASSLAQGKSPLHF,TGTGCCAGCAGCTTGGCTCAGGGAAAGTCACCCCTCCACTTT
-,TRBJ1-2,-,TRBV10-3,CAISESGAGGYTF,TGTGCCATCAGTGAGTCGGGAGCGGGGGGCTACACCTTC
TRBD1,TRBJ1-1,-,TRBV5-4,CASSSGQKNTEAFF,TGTGCCAGCAGCTCGGGACAGAAGAACACTGAAGCTTTCTTT
-,TRBJ2-2,-,TRBV29-1,CSVAMNTGELFF,TGCAGCGTCGCTATGAACACCGGGGAGCTGTTTTTT
TRBD1,TRBJ2-2,-,TRBV24-1,CATSRQGASTGELFF,TGTGCCACCAGCCGACAGGGGGCTAGTACCGGGGAGCTGTTTTTT
TRBD1,TRBJ1-5,-,TRBV7-9,CASSHGQGANSNQPQHF,TGTGCCAGCAGCCACGGACAGGGGGCAAACAGCAATCAGCCCCAGCATTTT
TRBD1,TRBJ1-3,-,TRBV20-1,CSASSDRGGGNTIYF,TGCAGTGCTAGTTCGGACAGGGGAGGTGGAAACACCATATATTTT
TRBD1,TRBJ1-3,-,TRBV6-5,CASWGQGIEGNTIYF,TGTGCCAGCTGGGGACAGGGGATAGAAGGAAACACCATATATTTT
-,TRBJ1-1,-,TRBV3-1/TRBV3-2,CASSHVGAGGKAFF,TGTGCCAGCAGCCATGTCGGAGCGGGCGGAAAAGCTTTCTTT
TRBD1,TRBJ1-2,-,TRBV24-1,CATSDTGQGNYGYTF,TGTGCCACCAGTGACACGGGACAGGGGAACTATGGCTACACCTTC
TRBD1,TRBJ1-2,-,TRBV6-5,CATRQGYGYTF,TGTGCCACCCGACAGGGGTATGGCTACACCTTC
-,TRBJ2-7,-,TRBV6-6,CASSYGGGGSYEQYF,TGTGCCAGCAGTTACGGGGGCGGGGGCAGCTACGAGCAGTACTTC